This T cell receptor (beta chain) was documented in a study of metastatic and nonmetastatic thyroid tumors. For this clone: Being one base from a much bigger clone, this may be a read error.

The CDR3 sequence is 13 residues long. Germline V gives CDR1 DFQATT, CDR2 SNEGSKA (reference sequence). Ahead of thyroid surgery, no patient had received treatment of any kind. Through MiXCR, TCRdb re-clonotyped the PCR reads. Here the sample spans 21,000 or so clones, approximately 9.9% being singletons. The rearrangement uses TRBV20-1 and TRBJ2-7, with 10 bases matching TRBD1. The specimen sequenced was blood. This receptor was identified in a female donor with papillary thyroid cancer or a benign thyroid nodule (not recorded which). Some clones in this sample may be carry-over from other donors' samples. The CDR3, as DNA: TGCAGTGCGCGGACAGGGGGATCCTACGGGCAGTACTTC. As protein: CSARTGGSYGQYF.